Only a few counts were recorded for the clone carrying this T cell receptor beta chain. Its specificity is unknown. The sample comes from a study of T cells in localized non-small cell lung cancer. Measured with immunoSEQ multiplex PCR; TCRdb has only the in-frame clones, and not every one. Here the sample spans fewer than 3,000 clones, 29% being singletons. J lost 3 bases, V lost 4 bases, and 12 bases had no gene match. The germline V gene encodes CDR1 LNHNV and CDR2 YYDKDF (reference sequence). The length of the CDR3 is 17 residues. The study's findings and limits: Longer overall survival was seen with higher T cell density measured in blood. Out of the top 100 tumor clones, a median around 57 were seen in adjacent lung. Compared with tumor, uninvolved adjacent lung displayed greater T cell clonality, ranking highest overall.

The chain uses TRBV15 and TRBJ2-1; TRBD2 matches at 7 bases. This TCR was sampled from a man aged 40-75 years with stage I lung adenocarcinoma. The material was normal lung tissue next to the tumor, obtained before any cancer treatment. CDR3 sequence (DNA): TGTGCCACCAGCATCCCGGGGGGTCGGCCTCTCTACAATGAGCAGTTCTTC. Translating it yields CATSIPGGRPLYNEQFF.